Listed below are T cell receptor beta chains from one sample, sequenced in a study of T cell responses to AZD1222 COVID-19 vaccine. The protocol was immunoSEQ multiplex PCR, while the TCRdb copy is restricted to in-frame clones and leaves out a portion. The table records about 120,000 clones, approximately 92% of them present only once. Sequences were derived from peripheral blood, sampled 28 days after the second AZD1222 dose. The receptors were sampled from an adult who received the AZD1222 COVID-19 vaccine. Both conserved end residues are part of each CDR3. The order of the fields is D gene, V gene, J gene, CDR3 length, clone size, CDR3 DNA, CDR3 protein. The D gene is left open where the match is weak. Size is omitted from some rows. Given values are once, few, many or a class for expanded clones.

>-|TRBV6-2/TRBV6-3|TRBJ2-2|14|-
TGTGTCAGCAGTTACTCCTGGAACACCGGGGAGCTGTTTTTT
CVSSYSWNTGELFF
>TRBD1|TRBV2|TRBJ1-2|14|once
TGTGCCAGCAGCTTAGGACAGGGTTTTTCTGGCTACACCTTC
CASSLGQGFSGYTF
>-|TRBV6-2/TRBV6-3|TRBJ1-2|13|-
TGTGCCAGCAGTTACGCGGGGCGGCCTGGCTACACCTTC
CASSYAGRPGYTF
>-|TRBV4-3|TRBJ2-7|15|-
TGCGCCAGCAGCCAAGATCGGGAACCCGCCTACGAGCAGTACTTC
CASSQDREPAYEQYF
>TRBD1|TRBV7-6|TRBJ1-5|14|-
TGTGCCAGCAGCCCCCAGGGGGGCCGTCAGCCCCAGCATTTT
CASSPQGGRQPQHF
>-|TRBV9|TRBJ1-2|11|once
TGTGCCAGCAGCGCTCTTCGGGGCTACACCTTC
CASSALRGYTF
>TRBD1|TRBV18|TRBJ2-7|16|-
TGTGCCAGCTCACCAGTGAGGGGGCTCGAATCCTACGAGCAGTACTTC
CASSPVRGLESYEQYF
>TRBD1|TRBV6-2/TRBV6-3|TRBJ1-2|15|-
TGTGCCAGCAGTTACTCGCGGACAGGGGTCTATGGCTACACCTTC
CASSYSRTGVYGYTF
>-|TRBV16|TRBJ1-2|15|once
TGTGCCAGCAGCCAGGAGGGTTCTGGGCCTTATGGCTACACCTTC
CASSQEGSGPYGYTF
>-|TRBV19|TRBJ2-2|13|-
TGTGCCAGTAGAGAGGGCAACACCGGGGAGCTGTTTTTT
CASREGNTGELFF
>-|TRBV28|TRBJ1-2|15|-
TGTGCCAGCAGTTTAGGTCCAATGGGGTATTTTGGCTACACCTTC
CASSLGPMGYFGYTF
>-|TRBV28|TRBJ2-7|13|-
TGTGCCAGCCGTCAGGGGGGGTCCTACGAGCAGTACTTC
CASRQGGSYEQYF
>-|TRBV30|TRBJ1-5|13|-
TGTGCCTGGAGTATTAGGGGAAATCAGCCCCAGCATTTT
CAWSIRGNQPQHF
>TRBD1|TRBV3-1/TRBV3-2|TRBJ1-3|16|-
TGTGCCAGCAGCCGGGCGGGACAGAGCTCTGGAAACACCATATATTTT
CASSRAGQSSGNTIYF
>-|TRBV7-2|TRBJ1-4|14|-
TGTGCCAGCAGCCTGCCAGGGTTTGGTGAAAAACTGTTTTTT
CASSLPGFGEKLFF
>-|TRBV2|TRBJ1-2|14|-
TGTGCCAGCAGTGAGGGGTTGGATGTCTATGGCTACACCTTC
CASSEGLDVYGYTF
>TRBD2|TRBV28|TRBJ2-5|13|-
TGTGCCAGCAGGGGGACTAGCAGAGAGACCCAGTACTTC
CASRGTSRETQYF
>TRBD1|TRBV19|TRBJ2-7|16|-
TGTGCCAGTAGCCCAAGCGCCGGGACAGGTGCCTACGAGCAGTACTTC
CASSPSAGTGAYEQYF
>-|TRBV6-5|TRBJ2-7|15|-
TGTGCCAGCCGACCCCGGGCCTCCTACCCCTACGAGCAGTACTTC
CASRPRASYPYEQYF
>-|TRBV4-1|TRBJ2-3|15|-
TGCGCCAGCAGCCAAGTCTGGCGGTACACAGATACGCAGTATTTT
CASSQVWRYTDTQYF
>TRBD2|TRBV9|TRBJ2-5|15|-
TGTGCCAGCAGCGTAGTTGGCGGGGGGAGGGAGACCCAGTACTTC
CASSVVGGGRETQYF
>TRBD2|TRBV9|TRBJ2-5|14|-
TGTGCCAGCAGCGCGACTAGCGGGGGAGAGACCCAGTACTTC
CASSATSGGETQYF
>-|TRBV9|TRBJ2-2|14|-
TGTGCCAGCAGCGTACGACTAGAAACCGGGGAGCTGTTTTTT
CASSVRLETGELFF
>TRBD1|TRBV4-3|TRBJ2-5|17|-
TGCGCCAGCAGCCAAGAAAAGGGTGAGACAGGGACGGAGACCCAGTACTTC
CASSQEKGETGTETQYF
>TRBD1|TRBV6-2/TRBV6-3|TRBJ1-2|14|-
TGTGCCAGCAGCCCAGGGGGGAGTAACTATGGCTACACCTTC
CASSPGGSNYGYTF
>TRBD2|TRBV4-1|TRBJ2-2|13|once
TGCGCCAGCAGCCAAGTTGGGTTAGCGGGATCGTTTTTT
CASSQVGLAGSFF
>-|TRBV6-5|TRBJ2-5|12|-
TGTGCCAGCAGCGGACAGCAAGAGACCCAGTACTTC
CASSGQQETQYF
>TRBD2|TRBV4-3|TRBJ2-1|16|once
TGCGCCAGCAGCCAAACTAGCGGGGGAAGTTACAATGAGCAGTTCTTC
CASSQTSGGSYNEQFF
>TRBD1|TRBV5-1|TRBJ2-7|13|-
TGCGCCAGCAGCTTGGGACAGGGGGCCGAGCAGTACTTC
CASSLGQGAEQYF
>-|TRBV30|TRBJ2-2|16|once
TGTGCCTGGAGTGTACCAGTAACCTCGACCACCGGGGAGCTGTTTTTT
CAWSVPVTSTTGELFF
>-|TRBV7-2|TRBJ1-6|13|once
TGTGCCAGCAGCGTCTTGACAGTTTCACCCCTCCACTTT
CASSVLTVSPLHF
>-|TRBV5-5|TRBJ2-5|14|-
TGTGCCAGCAGCTTGATCGGGGGCTGGGAGACCCAGTACTTC
CASSLIGGWETQYF
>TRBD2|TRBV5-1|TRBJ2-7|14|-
TGCGCCAGCAGCTTGGGAGCGGGAACCTACGAGCAGTACTTC
CASSLGAGTYEQYF
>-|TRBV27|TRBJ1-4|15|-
TGTGCCAGCAGTTTAAGACAGAAAGTTAATGAAAAACTGTTTTTT
CASSLRQKVNEKLFF